The 17 T cell receptor beta chains reported below all come from one sample, sequenced in a study of identical twins. TCRdb itself ran the 5' RACE reads through MiXCR, one entry per CDR3 protein. The repertoire holds 500,000 to 600,000 distinct CDR3 sequences, 20% to 25% seen once, with around 1% in the top ten. This same sample was also part of a study on T cells expressing NK-cell markers.

Material: CD4+ T cells sorted from blood. All receptors come from a woman under 30 in good health.

This CDR3 reads CASSSGASTDTQYF. CDR3 nucleotides: TGTGCCAGCAGCTCCGGGGCTAGCACAGATACGCAGTATTTT. The chain joins TRBV7-6 to TRBJ2-3, with D perhaps matching TRBD1 or TRBD2 (5 bases each). Per the germline V gene, CDR1 is SGHVS and CDR2 is FNYEAQ. This CDR3 contains 14 residues. Trimming cost V 4 bases and J 0 bases, with 8 bases left between them.

This rearrangement joins TRBV7-9 to TRBJ1-1; the D gene is possibly TRBD1 (5 bases). The CDR3 totals 12 residues. Germline V CDR1 and CDR2: SEHNR, FQNEAQ (reference sequence). The V and J ends lost 5 bases and 7 bases respectively, with 11 bases between them. The CDR3 sequence: CASSPTAIEAFF. DNA for the CDR3: TGTGCCAGCAGCCCGACAGCGATTGAAGCTTTCTTT.

This clonotype was observed a handful of times. The chain carries TRBV7-2 and TRBJ2-2; D gene unclear. The CDR3 is 13 residues long. Trimming left V 4 bases short and J 3 bases short, with 6 bases between. Germline V CDR1 and CDR2: SGHTA, FQGNSA. Here the CDR3 DNA reads TGTGCCAGCAGCTGGGCGCACACCGGGGAGCTGTTTTTT. Translated: CASSWAHTGELFF.

This chain links TRBV7-9 with TRBJ2-5; D gene unclear. Trimming shortened V by 3 bases and J by 4 bases, and 6 bases separated the two germline ends. The CDR3 sequence is 12 residues long. The V gene's germline CDR1 is SEHNR and CDR2 FQNEAQ (reference sequence). CDR3 region: CASSFNLETQYF. For the CDR3, the DNA is TGTGCCAGCAGCTTTAACCTAGAGACCCAGTACTTC.

This clonotype turned up a few times. This chain uses TRBV12-3 or TRBV12-4 with TRBJ2-3; no clear D. The CDR3 loop spans 14 amino acids. V was trimmed by 7 bases and J by 10 bases, leaving 21 bases between them. DNA for the CDR3: TGTGCCAGCACCACTCGCACCCTGCCCGGTGCGCAGTATTTT. Translating gives CASTTRTLPGAQYF.

The CDR3 DNA reads TGCAGTGCTGGGCGACTAGCGGAAATCCAAGAGACCCAGTACTTC. This gives the protein CSAGRLAEIQETQYF. J is TRBJ2-5 and V is TRBV20-1; 9 bases match TRBD2. Per the germline V gene, CDR1 is DFQATT and CDR2 is SNEGSKA (reference sequence). The CDR3 loop spans 15 amino acids. After removal of 5 bases from V and 1 base from J, the junction contained 8 bases not matched to a gene.

This clonotype was seen only a few times. The chain joins TRBV10-1 to TRBJ2-5; 9 bases agree with TRBD2. Germline V lookup: CDR1 WNHNN, CDR2 SYGVQD (reference sequence). The V gene end was trimmed by 9 bases and the J gene end by 2 bases; junction bases not matched to a gene: 10. The CDR3 runs to 15 residues. In nucleotides, the CDR3 is TGCGCCAGGGATAGGGGACTAGCAGAACAAGAGACCCAGTACTTC. It is translated as CARDRGLAEQETQYF.

This clonotype was picked up a small number of times. The chain recombines TRBV5-1 with TRBJ2-3; D gene unclear. V lost 4 bases, J lost 2 bases, and 8 bases lay in between. Germline lookup yields CDR1 SGHRS and CDR2 YFSETQ. The CDR3 is 13 residues long. In nucleotides, the CDR3 is TGCGCCAGCAGCCAAGTTCCCACAGATACGCAGTATTTT. The encoded protein is CASSQVPTDTQYF.

The chain joins TRBV2 to TRBJ2-2, with 9 bases identical to TRBD1. The trim removed 6 bases at V and 4 bases at J, leaving 6 bases unmatched. This CDR3 has 15 residues. Germline-derived CDR1 and CDR2 are SNHLY and FYNNEI. The CDR3 sequence: CASSRDRVGTGELFF. CDR3 DNA: TGTGCCAGCAGCCGGGACAGGGTTGGCACCGGGGAGCTGTTTTTT. Full variable domain (remainder filled in from reference TRBV2 and TRBJ2-2): EPEVTQTPSHQVTQMGQEVILRCVPISNHLYFYWYRQILGQKVEFLVSFYNNEISEKSEIFDDQFSVERPDGSNFTLKIRSTKLEDSAMYFCASSRDRVGTGELFFGEGSRLTVL.

This chain uses TRBV7-9 with TRBJ2-7, with D possibly TRBD2 on 6 matching bases. CDR1 SEHNR and CDR2 FQNEAQ come from the germline V gene (reference sequence). The CDR3 runs 15 residues. Trimming removed 4 bases from V and 1 base from J, with 14 bases in between. The CDR3 protein is CASSSILTSSYEQYF. CDR3 in DNA: TGTGCCAGCAGCTCCATCCTGACTAGTTCCTACGAGCAGTACTTC.

This clonotype was recorded many times. The V and J genes are TRBV12-3 or TRBV12-4 and TRBJ2-1; 9 nucleotides line up with TRBD2. The junction had 12 bases not matched to a gene; V was cut back by 6 bases and J by 0 bases. The length of the CDR3 is 18 residues. The CDR3 DNA sequence: TGTGCCAGCAGCCGTGGATTAGCGGGAGTTAGCTCCTACAATGAGCAGTTCTTC. Protein sequence: CASSRGLAGVSSYNEQFF.

The chain couples TRBV7-2 to TRBJ2-3; D possibly corresponds to TRBD2 (6 bases). CDR3 length: 16 amino acids. V lost 3 bases and J lost 6, with 19 bases in between. Germline-derived CDR1 and CDR2 are SGHTA and FQGNSA. The CDR3 nucleotides are TGTGCCAGCAGCTTGCTAGCGAGACCCATTGGGGATACGCAGTATTTT. It yields the protein CASSLLARPIGDTQYF.

This clonotype was seen only a few times. V usage is TRBV12-3 or TRBV12-4 and J usage is TRBJ1-1; no clear D gene. V was clipped by 6 bases and J by 1 base, with 15 bases between them. The CDR3 totals 15 residues. The DNA of the CDR3 is TGTGCCAGCAGGAGACGCACCGGGTCGAACACTGAAGCTTTCTTT. Its translation: CASRRRTGSNTEAFF.

This clonotype was detected a few times. This chain connects TRBV20-1 to TRBJ2-7; TRBD2 agrees at 7 bases. This CDR3 comprises 13 residues. Per germline, CDR1 DFQATT and CDR2 SNEGSKA (reference sequence). The CDR3 DNA reads as TGCAGCGCCGGGTTTGGGGGGGCCTACGAGCAGTACTTC. Its protein product is CSAGFGGAYEQYF.

This clonotype was counted between two and nine times. This chain uses TRBV6-1 with TRBJ2-7, with D tentatively TRBD1 or TRBD2 (5 bases each). CDR3 length: 14 amino acids. V lost 7 bases and J lost 2, with 15 bases in between. Germline V gene data show CDR1 as MNHNS and CDR2 as SASEGT. CDR3 in amino acids: CASTQRGPTYEQYF. CDR3 DNA sequence: TGTGCCAGCACCCAGAGGGGACCTACCTACGAGCAGTACTTC.

This clonotype was detected many times. This chain joins TRBV12-3 or TRBV12-4 and TRBJ2-7; possible D gene TRBD1, 6 bases. The V end lost 3 bases, the J end lost 12 bases, and 15 bases lay between the germline ends. The CDR3 spans 12 residues. The CDR3 DNA reads TGTGCCAGCAGTTTCCATCAGGGGATTACGTACTTC. Translated, it gives CASSFHQGITYF.

This clonotype has just one count. This sequence joins TRBV3-1 and TRBJ2-7; TRBD2 might be the D (5 bases). This CDR3 comprises 13 residues. With 4 bases removed from V and 3 bases from J, the gap between germline ends came to 10 bases. Germline CDR1 and CDR2: LGHDT and YNNKEL (reference sequence). The CDR3 spells CASSPGSVYEQYF. The CDR3 DNA sequence: TGTGCCAGCAGCCCGGGATCCGTCTACGAGCAGTACTTC.